This entry is about one TCR beta chain. Germline lookup yields CDR1 SGDLS and CDR2 YYNGEE. The CDR3 runs to 16 residues. V was pared by 1 base and J by 7 bases, with 13 bases of the junction left unmatched. The data originate from a study of blood T cell repertoires in COVID-19. Study-wide background: Sources were T cells, B-cell-depleted T cells, or PBMCs; the material itself was cDNA or gDNA.

Original data processing: Amplification of reference gene primers was used by the study to estimate nucleated cell counts. Sequenced by immunoSEQ multiplex PCR; TCRdb stores in-frame clones only, minus some. The V and J calls and clone size were taken over from that table, and D and trimming were inferred from the DNA. The table has about 170,000 clones, around 84% seen once. The specimen was peripheral blood. The V gene is TRBV9, the J gene TRBJ1-2; 7 bases match TRBD1. The receptor was isolated from a woman aged 80 or older with COVID-19, enrolled during active disease. CDR3 in amino acids: CASSVRRDSPSGGYTF. CDR3 DNA sequence: TGTGCCAGCAGCGTAAGACGGGACAGCCCTTCGGGTGGCTACACCTTC.